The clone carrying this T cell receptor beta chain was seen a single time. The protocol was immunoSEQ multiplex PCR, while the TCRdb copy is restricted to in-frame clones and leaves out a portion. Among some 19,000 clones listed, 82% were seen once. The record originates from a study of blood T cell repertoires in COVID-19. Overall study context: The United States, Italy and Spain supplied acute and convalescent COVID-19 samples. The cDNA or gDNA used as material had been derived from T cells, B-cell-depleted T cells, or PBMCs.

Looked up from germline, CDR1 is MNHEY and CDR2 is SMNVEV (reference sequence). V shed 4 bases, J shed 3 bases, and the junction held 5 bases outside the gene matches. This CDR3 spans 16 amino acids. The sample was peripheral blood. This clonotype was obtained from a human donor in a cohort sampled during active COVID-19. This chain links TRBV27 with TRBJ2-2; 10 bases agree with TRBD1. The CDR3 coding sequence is TGTGCCAGCAGTTCGAGACAGGGGGCCTACACCGGGGAGCTGTTTTTT. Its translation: CASSSRQGAYTGELFF.